This T cell receptor beta chain was documented in a study of cytomegalovirus exposure and HLA in healthy donors. About the research overall: There were 350 to 450 genotyped donors. Of these, 81% fell in the genetic ancestry cluster associated with self-reported Caucasian donors. Whole-study findings and limits: Many donors shared some public TCRs, even though most TCR sequences were rare. Later analysis suggested links between common viral pathogens and several top significant clusters.

It was with 60 Vbeta and 13 Jbeta primers that the PCR ran. Only in-frame clones appear in the TCRdb table, and some are missing; sequencing was by immunoSEQ multiplex PCR. The top ten hold 1.5% of the sample, which has 95,000 to 150,000 clones, roughly three fifths seen once. Turning to this clone: The antigen is undetermined.

CDR3 length equals 11 residues. Germline CDR1 reads SQVTM; CDR2 reads ANQGSEA. V is TRBV29-1 and J is TRBJ2-3; D remains ambiguous. Sequencing used PBMCs. The receptor comes from a man younger than 35 in good health and CMV-seronegative. The CDR3 is CTFAVRDTQYF. CDR3 bases: TGCACTTTCGCGGTTCGGGATACGCAGTATTTT.